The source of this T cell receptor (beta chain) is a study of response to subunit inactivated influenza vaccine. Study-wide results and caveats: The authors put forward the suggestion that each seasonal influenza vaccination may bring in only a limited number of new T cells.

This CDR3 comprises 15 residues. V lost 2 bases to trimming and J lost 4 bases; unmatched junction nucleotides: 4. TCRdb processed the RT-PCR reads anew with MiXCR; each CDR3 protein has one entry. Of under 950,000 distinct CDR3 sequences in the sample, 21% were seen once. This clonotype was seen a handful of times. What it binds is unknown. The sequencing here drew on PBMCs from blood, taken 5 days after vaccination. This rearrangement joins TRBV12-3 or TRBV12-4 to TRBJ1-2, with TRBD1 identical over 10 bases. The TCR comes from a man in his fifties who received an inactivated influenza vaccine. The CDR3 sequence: CASSLWDRGVYGYTF. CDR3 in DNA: TGTGCCAGCAGTTTATGGGACAGGGGAGTCTATGGCTACACCTTC.